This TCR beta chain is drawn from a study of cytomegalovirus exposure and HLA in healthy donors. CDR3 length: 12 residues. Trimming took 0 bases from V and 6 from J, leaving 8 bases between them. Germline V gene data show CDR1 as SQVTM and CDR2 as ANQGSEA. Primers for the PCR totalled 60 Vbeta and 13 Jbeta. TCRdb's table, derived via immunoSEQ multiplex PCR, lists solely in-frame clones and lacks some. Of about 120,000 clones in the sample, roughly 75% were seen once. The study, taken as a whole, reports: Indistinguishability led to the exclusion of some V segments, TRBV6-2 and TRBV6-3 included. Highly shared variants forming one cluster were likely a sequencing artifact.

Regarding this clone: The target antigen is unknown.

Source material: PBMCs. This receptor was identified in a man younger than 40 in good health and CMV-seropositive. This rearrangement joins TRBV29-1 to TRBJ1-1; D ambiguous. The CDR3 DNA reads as TGCAGCGTTGAAGACGCCGCGGCTGAAGCTTTCTTT. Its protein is CSVEDAAAEAFF.